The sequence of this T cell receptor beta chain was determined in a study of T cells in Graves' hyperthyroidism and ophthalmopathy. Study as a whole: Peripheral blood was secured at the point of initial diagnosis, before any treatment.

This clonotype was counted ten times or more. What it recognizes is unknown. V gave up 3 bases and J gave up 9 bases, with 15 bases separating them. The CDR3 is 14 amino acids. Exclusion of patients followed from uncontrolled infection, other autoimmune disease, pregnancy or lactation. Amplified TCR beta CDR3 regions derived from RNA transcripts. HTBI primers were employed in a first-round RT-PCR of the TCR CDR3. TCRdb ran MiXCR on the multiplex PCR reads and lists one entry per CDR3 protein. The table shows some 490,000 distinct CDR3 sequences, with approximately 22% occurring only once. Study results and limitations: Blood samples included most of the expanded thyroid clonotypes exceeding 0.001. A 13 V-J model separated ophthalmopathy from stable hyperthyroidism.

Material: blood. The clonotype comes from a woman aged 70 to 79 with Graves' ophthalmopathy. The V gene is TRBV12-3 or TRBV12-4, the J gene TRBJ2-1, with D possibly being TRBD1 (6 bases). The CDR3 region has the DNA TGTGCCAGCAGTTTCTTGGGCCAAGGGGGTGAGCAGTTCTTC. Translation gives CASSFLGQGGEQFF.